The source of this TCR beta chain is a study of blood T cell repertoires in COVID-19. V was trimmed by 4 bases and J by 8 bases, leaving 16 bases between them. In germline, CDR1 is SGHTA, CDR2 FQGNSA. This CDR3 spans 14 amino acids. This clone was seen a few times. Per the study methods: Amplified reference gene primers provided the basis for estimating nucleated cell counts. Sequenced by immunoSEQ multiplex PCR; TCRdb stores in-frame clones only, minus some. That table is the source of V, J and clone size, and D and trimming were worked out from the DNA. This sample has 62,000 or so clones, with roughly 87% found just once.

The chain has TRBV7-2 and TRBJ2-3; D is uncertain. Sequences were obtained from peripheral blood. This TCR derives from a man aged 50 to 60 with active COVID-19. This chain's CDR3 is CASSSSRPAGTQYF. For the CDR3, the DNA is TGTGCCAGCAGCTCCAGTCGGCCCGCAGGTACGCAGTATTTT.